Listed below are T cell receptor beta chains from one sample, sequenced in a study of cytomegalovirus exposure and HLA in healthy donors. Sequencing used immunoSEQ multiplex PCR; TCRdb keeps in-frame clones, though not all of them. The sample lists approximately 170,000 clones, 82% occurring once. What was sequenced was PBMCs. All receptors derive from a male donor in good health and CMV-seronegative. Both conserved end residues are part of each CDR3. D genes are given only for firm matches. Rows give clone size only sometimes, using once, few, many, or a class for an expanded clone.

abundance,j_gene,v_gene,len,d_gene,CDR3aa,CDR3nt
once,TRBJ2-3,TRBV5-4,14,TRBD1,CASSPWTGVFTQYF,TGTGCCAGCAGCCCCTGGACAGGGGTTTTTACACAGTATTTT
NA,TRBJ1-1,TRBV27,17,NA,CASSFTTGTRLNTEAFF,TGTGCCAGCAGTTTCACCACCGGGACACGATTGAACACTGAAGCTTTCTTT
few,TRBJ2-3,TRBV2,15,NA,CARPDRDKSTDTQYF,TGTGCCAGACCGGACCGGGACAAATCCACAGATACGCAGTATTTT
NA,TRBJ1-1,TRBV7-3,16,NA,CASSPNGPVGNTEAFF,TGTGCCAGCAGCCCAAATGGGCCGGTGGGGAACACTGAAGCTTTCTTT
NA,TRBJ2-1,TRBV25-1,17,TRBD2,CASSELSAGVSGNEQFF,TGTGCCAGCAGTGAATTGTCAGCGGGAGTATCAGGAAATGAGCAGTTCTTC
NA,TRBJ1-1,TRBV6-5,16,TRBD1,CASSSKTGSANTEAFF,TGTGCCAGCAGTTCCAAGACAGGGTCGGCGAACACTGAAGCTTTCTTT
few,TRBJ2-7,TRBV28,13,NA,CASTPGQTYEQYF,TGTGCCAGCACCCCTGGACAGACCTACGAGCAGTACTTC
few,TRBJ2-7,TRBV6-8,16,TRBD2,CASICTGTSGSYEQYF,TGTGCCAGCATCTGCACCGGGACTAGCGGATCCTACGAGCAGTACTTC
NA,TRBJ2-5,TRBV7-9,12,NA,CASSPPRETQYF,TGTGCCAGCAGCCCACCCCGGGAGACCCAGTACTTC
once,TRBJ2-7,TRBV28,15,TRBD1,CASSPTGTGYYEQYF,TGTGCCAGCAGTCCCACCGGGACAGGGTACTACGAGCAGTACTTC
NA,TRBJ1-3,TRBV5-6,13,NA,CASTLSPGNTIYF,TGTGCCAGCACCCTGAGTCCCGGAAACACCATATATTTT
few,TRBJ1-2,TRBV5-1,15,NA,CASSLRSESRFSYTF,TGCGCCAGCAGCTTGCGGTCGGAGTCTAGGTTTAGCTACACCTTC
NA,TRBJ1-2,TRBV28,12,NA,CASSRGGGGYTF,TGTGCCAGCAGCCGCGGGGGAGGGGGCTACACCTTC
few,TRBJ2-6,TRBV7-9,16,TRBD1,CASRPGQASGANVLTF,TGTGCCAGCAGACCCGGACAGGCCTCTGGGGCCAACGTCCTGACTTTC
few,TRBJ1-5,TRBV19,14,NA,CASSIQLYNQPQHF,TGTGCCAGTAGTATTCAGTTATACAATCAGCCCCAGCATTTT
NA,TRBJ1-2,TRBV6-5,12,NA,CASSYGSYGYTF,TGTGCCAGCAGTTACGGCAGCTATGGCTACACCTTC
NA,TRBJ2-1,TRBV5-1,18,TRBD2,CASSLVRLAGVFYNEQFF,TGCGCCAGCAGCTTGGTGCGACTAGCGGGAGTTTTCTACAATGAGCAGTTCTTC
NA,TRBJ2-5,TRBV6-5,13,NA,CASTSYGEETQYF,TGTGCCAGCACCTCGTACGGGGAAGAGACCCAGTACTTC
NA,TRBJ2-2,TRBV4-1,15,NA,CASSLAARQTGELFF,TGCGCCAGCAGCCTAGCGGCGAGGCAAACCGGGGAGCTGTTTTTT
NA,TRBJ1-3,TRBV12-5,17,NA,CASGLVQQANSGNTIYF,TGTGCTAGTGGTTTGGTCCAACAGGCCAACTCTGGAAACACCATATATTTT
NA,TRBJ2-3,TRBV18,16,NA,CACSPIPGAGTDTQYF,TGTGCCTGCTCACCGATTCCGGGAGCGGGCACAGATACGCAGTATTTT
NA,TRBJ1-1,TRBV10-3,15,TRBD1,CAINYRGAGTSEAFF,TGTGCCATCAACTACAGGGGCGCAGGCACTTCTGAAGCTTTCTTT
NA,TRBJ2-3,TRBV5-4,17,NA,CASSLWFGSGSTDTQYF,NA
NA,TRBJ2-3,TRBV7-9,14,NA,CASSLAEGPDTQYF,TGTGCCAGCAGCTTGGCCGAGGGCCCAGATACGCAGTATTTT
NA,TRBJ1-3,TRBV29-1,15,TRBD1,CSVLGQGPPGNTIYF,TGCAGCGTTCTGGGACAGGGGCCTCCTGGAAACACCATATATTTT
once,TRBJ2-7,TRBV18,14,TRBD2,CASSLGRGLGEQYF,TGTGCCAGCTCACTCGGTCGGGGACTAGGCGAGCAGTACTTC